A single sample is the source of the 25 T cell receptor beta chains below, sequenced in a study of shared T cell receptors in the human thymus. The assay was immunoSEQ multiplex PCR, and TCRdb's table has in-frame clones only and misses some. Among 550,000 to 800,000 clones, approximately 85% were seen once, and the ten largest hold 0.0095% to 0.011%. These same records also appear under a second study, on human thymus T cells.

Material for sequencing was thymocytes. These receptors were taken from a girl under three years old with a congenital heart defect.

The chain recombines TRBV4-1 with TRBJ1-2; D might be TRBD1 (5 bases). Germline assignment: CDR1 MGHRA and CDR2 YSYEKL. With 0 bases removed from V and 8 bases from J, the gap between germline ends came to 19 bases. This CDR3 spans 16 amino acids. In nucleotides, the CDR3 is TGCGCCAGCAGCCAAGATGGGGGGGTAAGGGGTAAAGGCTACACCTTC. This encodes CASSQDGGVRGKGYTF.

A few counts support this clone. The V gene is TRBV6-1, the J gene TRBJ2-7; perhaps TRBD2 as D (6 bases). V gave up 6 bases and J gave up 4 bases, with 16 bases separating them. The germline V gene encodes CDR1 MNHNS and CDR2 SASEGT. The CDR3 is made up of 14 amino acids. The CDR3 sequence is CASRRDLGGYEQYF. CDR3 nucleotide sequence: TGTGCCAGCAGAAGGGACCTCGGAGGGTACGAGCAGTACTTC.

The chain uses TRBV27 and TRBJ1-1; D is uncertain. Germline V lookup: CDR1 MNHEY, CDR2 SMNVEV (reference sequence). V lost 5 bases, J lost 0 bases, and 7 bases lay in between. The CDR3 totals 13 residues. CDR3 loop: CASSPFMNTEAFF. The CDR3 bases are TGTGCCAGCAGTCCGTTTATGAACACTGAAGCTTTCTTT.

The J gene is TRBJ1-2, the V gene TRBV18; D unresolved. Per germline, CDR1 KGHSH and CDR2 LQKENI. This CDR3 has 14 residues. V was trimmed by 1 base and J by 3 bases, leaving 9 bases between them. CDR3 sequence reads: CASSPQHPYYGYTF. CDR3 DNA: TGTGCCAGCTCACCACAGCACCCCTACTATGGCTACACCTTC. Drawing the rest from reference TRBV18 and TRBJ1-2, the complete variable domain is NAGVMQNPRHLVRRRGQEARLRCSPMKGHSHVYWYRQLPEEGLKFMVYLQKENIIDESGMPKERFSAEFPKEGPSILRIQQVVRGDSAAYFCASSPQHPYYGYTFGSGTRLTVV.

The chain links TRBV11-2 to TRBJ2-2; 8 bases match TRBD1. V shed 3 bases, J shed 1 base, and the junction held 7 bases outside the gene matches. Germline-derived CDR1 and CDR2 are SGHAT and FQNNGV. The CDR3 is 17 residues long. The CDR3, as DNA: TGTGCCAGCAGCTTGGGTGGGACAGGCCTGAACACCGGGGAGCTGTTTTTT. As protein: CASSLGGTGLNTGELFF.

V and J are TRBV2 and TRBJ2-5; D remains unclear. V was cut by 7 bases and J by 5 bases, with 14 bases left in between. The CDR3 extends over 13 amino acids. Germline V CDR1 and CDR2: SNHLY, FYNNEI. The CDR3, as DNA: TGTGCCAGCATGGAGCCCACTGGGGAGACCCAGTACTTC. Translation: CASMEPTGETQYF.

Only a few counts were recorded for this clone. The chain is built from TRBV21-1 and TRBJ2-7; no check of the table's D call, TRBD1, against the DNA was made. TRBV21-1 is a pseudogene. The CDR3 is made up of 17 amino acids. In DNA, the CDR3 is TGTGCCAGCAGCACTTCGAAGATCGAGGACAGCTCGCACGAGCAGTACTTC. Translating gives CASSTSKIEDSSHEQYF.

The chain combines TRBV11-2 with TRBJ1-2, with D perhaps matching TRBD1 (6 bases). Trimming shortened V by 2 bases and J by 0 bases, and 22 bases separated the two germline ends. CDR3 length equals 19 residues. Germline CDR1 SGHAT, CDR2 FQNNGV. The DNA of the CDR3 is TGTGCCAGCAGCTTATTATCCTTCGCCGGGACACCCGCTAACTATGGCTACACCTTC. Translated, it gives CASSLLSFAGTPANYGYTF.

The CDR3 DNA reads TGTGCCAGCACAGGCTCTTATAGCAATCAGCCCCAGCATTTT. Amino acid sequence: CASTGSYSNQPQHF. The V gene is TRBV2, the J gene TRBJ1-5, with D unclear. Germline V CDR1 and CDR2: SNHLY, FYNNEI. This CDR3 is 14 amino acids long. Trimming removed 7 bases from V and 0 bases from J, with 10 bases in between.

Only a few counts were recorded for this clone. V is TRBV9 and J is TRBJ2-3, with 12 bases lining up with TRBD2. Germline CDR1 reads SGDLS; CDR2 reads YYNGEE. There are 16 residues in the CDR3. Germline trimming cut 3 bases from V and 2 bases from J; bases unmatched to any gene: 4. In DNA, the CDR3 is TGTGCCAGCAGCGGACTAGCGGGGGATCCCACAGATACGCAGTATTTT. This translates into CASSGLAGDPTDTQYF. The full variable domain, in which reference TRBV9 and TRBJ2-3 provide the parts outside the CDR3, is DSGVTQTPKHLITATGQRVTLRCSPRSGDLSVYWYQQSLDQGLQFLIQYYNGEERAKGNILERFSAQQFPDLHSELNLSSLELGDSALYFCASSGLAGDPTDTQYFGPGTRLTVL.

The genes are TRBV28 and TRBJ1-6; weak D call: TRBD1 (5 bases). The CDR3 contains 13 residues. Deletions cut 8 bases from V and 10 bases from J, with 15 bases between. Germline-derived CDR1 and CDR2 are MDHEN and SYDVKM. The CDR3 region is CASGGDFRSPLHF. DNA for the CDR3: TGTGCCAGCGGGGGGGATTTTAGGTCACCCCTCCACTTT.

The V gene is TRBV6-1, the J gene TRBJ1-1, with 9 bases lining up with TRBD1. The CDR3 is 15 residues long. Trimming at V came to 7 bases and at J to 4 bases, leaving 10 bases not matched to a gene. From germline, CDR1 is MNHNS and CDR2 SASEGT. CDR3 bases: TGTGCCAGCATTCCTAGGACAGGGGTGATCACTGAAGCTTTCTTT. This encodes CASIPRTGVITEAFF.

In this sample, this clone turned up once. Written as DNA, the CDR3 is TGTGCCAGCAGCTTAGAAGGGTCCAGCGGGGGGACCTACACCTACGAGCAGTACTTC. Its translation: CASSLEGSSGGTYTYEQYF. The V call is TRBV7-6, the J call TRBJ2-7; 9 nucleotides agree with TRBD2. The CDR3 contains 19 residues. CDR1 and CDR2 (germline): SGHVS, FNYEAQ. Losses at the gene ends were 1 base for V and 2 bases for J; bases not matched to a gene: 15.

This chain links TRBV7-2 with TRBJ1-2; a possible D gene is TRBD1 (5 bases). This CDR3 has 12 residues. V was pared by 9 bases and J by 6 bases, with 14 bases between. CDR1 and CDR2 (germline): SGHTA, FQGNSA. The CDR3 DNA reads as TGTGCCAGTCAGGGAGGAAGTCATGGCTACACCTTC. This gives the protein CASQGGSHGYTF.

This clone has more than one count but fewer than ten. The rearrangement joins TRBV19 to TRBJ2-3; D might be TRBD1 (6 bases). Trimming took 3 bases from V and 1 from J, leaving 14 bases between them. In germline, CDR1 is LNHDA, CDR2 SQIVND (reference sequence). CDR3 length: 16 residues. The CDR3, as DNA: TGTGCCAGTAGTATTAGTTGCAGGGGCTGCACAGATACGCAGTATTTT. This sequence encodes CASSISCRGCTDTQYF.

The chain employs TRBV2 and TRBJ1-1, with a tentative D call TRBD1 (5 bases). The CDR3 spans 14 residues. The germline CDR1 and CDR2 sequences are SNHLY and FYNNEI. The V end lost 2 bases, the J end lost 3 bases, and 10 bases lay between the germline ends. CDR3 loop: CASSEKGFHTEAFF. The DNA for the CDR3 is TGTGCCAGCAGTGAAAAGGGGTTTCACACTGAAGCTTTCTTT.

V and J are TRBV7-7 and TRBJ2-2; D gene uncertain. This CDR3 contains 15 residues. V was clipped by 1 base and J by 1 base, with 7 bases between them. Germline V lookup: CDR1 SSHAT, CDR2 FNYEAQ (reference sequence). CDR3 bases: TGTGCCAGCAGCTTAGGTCCGGGGAACACCGGGGAGCTGTTTTTT. This gives the protein CASSLGPGNTGELFF. The full variable domain, rest sourced from reference TRBV7-7 and TRBJ2-2, is GAGVSQSPRYKVTKRGQDVTLRCDPISSHATLYWYQQALGQGPEFLTYFNYEAQPDKSGLPSDRFSAERPEGSISTLTIQRTEQRDSAMYRCASSLGPGNTGELFFGEGSRLTVL.

The J gene is TRBJ1-1, the V gene TRBV14; D not resolved. Trimming cost V 0 bases and J 0 bases, with 8 bases left between them. This CDR3 is built from 15 residues. In germline, CDR1 is SGHDN, CDR2 FVKESK. CDR3 in DNA: TGTGCCAGCAGCCAAGAGATGAGGGTGAACACTGAAGCTTTCTTT. Its protein is CASSQEMRVNTEAFF.

This rearrangement joins TRBV18 to TRBJ1-5; 9 bases are a match to TRBD1. V shed 2 bases, J shed 8 bases, and the junction held 7 bases outside the gene matches. Germline values: CDR1 KGHSH, CDR2 LQKENI. The CDR3 is 15 residues long. The CDR3: CASSPGTGMGEPQHF. In DNA, the CDR3 is TGTGCCAGCTCACCAGGGACAGGGATGGGGGAGCCCCAGCATTTT. The full variable domain, in which reference TRBV18 and TRBJ1-5 provide the parts outside the CDR3, is NAGVMQNPRHLVRRRGQEARLRCSPMKGHSHVYWYRQLPEEGLKFMVYLQKENIIDESGMPKERFSAEFPKEGPSILRIQQVVRGDSAAYFCASSPGTGMGEPQHFGDGTRLSIL.

V is TRBV5-6 and J is TRBJ1-2; D not certain. This CDR3 has 16 amino acids. V lost 0 bases and J 1 base, leaving 13 bases between the germline ends. Germline-derived CDR1 and CDR2 are SGHDT and YYEEEE. The CDR3 DNA is TGTGCCAGCAGCTTGGAACCCTATTATTTTAACTATGGCTACACCTTC. The encoded protein is CASSLEPYYFNYGYTF.

The V call is TRBV6-5, the J call TRBJ1-2; D is perhaps TRBD1 (5 bases). The length of the CDR3 is 16 residues. The germline V and J ends were trimmed by 0 bases and 10 bases, with 21 bases remaining between them. The germline V gene encodes CDR1 MNHEY and CDR2 SVGAGI. CDR3 protein: CASSYSLGPRSTDYTF. The DNA of the CDR3 is TGTGCCAGCAGTTACTCGTTAGGACCCCGATCGACAGACTACACCTTC.

This chain uses TRBV6-1 with TRBJ2-5; D gene uncertain. Germline CDR1 and CDR2: MNHNS and SASEGT. Between the trimmed V and J ends, which lost 10 bases and 3 bases, there was a span of 18 bases. The CDR3 contains 14 residues. CDR3 bases: TGTGCCACAAATGGCCTCCTCAACAAAGAGACCCAGTACTTC. It translates to CATNGLLNKETQYF.

The CDR3 loop is CASSLGYRTSPLNYEQYF. DNA of the CDR3: TGTGCCAGCAGCTTAGGGTATAGAACTAGCCCGCTTAACTACGAGCAGTACTTC. The rearrangement joins TRBV7-2 to TRBJ2-7; maybe TRBD2 (6 bases). V was clipped by 1 base and J by 3 bases, with 22 bases between them. CDR3 length equals 18 residues. The germline CDR1 and CDR2 sequences are SGHTA and FQGNSA.

The rearrangement links TRBV4-3 to TRBJ1-1, with 7 bases fitting TRBD1. This CDR3 spans 14 amino acids. Losses at the gene ends were 0 bases for V and 6 bases for J; bases not matched to a gene: 4. Germline assignment: CDR1 LGHNA and CDR2 YSLEER. In DNA, the CDR3 is TGCGCCAGCAGCCAAGATGCAGGGGGTGCTGAAGCTTTCTTT. It translates to CASSQDAGGAEAFF.

The CDR3 is CASSLRVPLSPDTDTQYF. CDR3 DNA sequence: TGTGCCAGCAGCCTCAGGGTCCCTCTCAGCCCGGACACAGATACGCAGTATTTT. The rearrangement links TRBV7-9 to TRBJ2-3; tentatively, D is TRBD1 (5 bases). Germline lookup yields CDR1 SEHNR and CDR2 FQNEAQ (reference sequence). The CDR3 length is 18 residues. V shed 5 bases and J shed 2 bases, with 23 bases lying between them.